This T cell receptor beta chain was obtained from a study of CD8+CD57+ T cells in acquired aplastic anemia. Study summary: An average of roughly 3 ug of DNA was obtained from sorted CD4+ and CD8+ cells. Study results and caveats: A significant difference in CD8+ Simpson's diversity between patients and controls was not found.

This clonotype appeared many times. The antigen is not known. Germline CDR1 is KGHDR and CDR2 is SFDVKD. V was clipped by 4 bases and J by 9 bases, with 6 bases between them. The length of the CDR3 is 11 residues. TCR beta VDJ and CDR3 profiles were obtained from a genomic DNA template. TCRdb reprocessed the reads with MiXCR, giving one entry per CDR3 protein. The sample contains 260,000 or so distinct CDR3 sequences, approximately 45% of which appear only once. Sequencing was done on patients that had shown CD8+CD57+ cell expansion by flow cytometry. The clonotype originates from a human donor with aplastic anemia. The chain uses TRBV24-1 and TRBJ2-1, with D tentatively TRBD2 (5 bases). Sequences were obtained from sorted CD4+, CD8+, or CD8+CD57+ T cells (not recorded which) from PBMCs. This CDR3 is CATSDGGEQFF. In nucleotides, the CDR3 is TGTGCCACCAGTGACGGAGGTGAGCAGTTCTTC.